A single sample gave rise to the 21 T cell receptor beta chains below, sequenced in a study of T cell repertoires in cytomegalovirus infection. Their specific antigens are unknown. TCRdb re-called the reads through MiXCR, storing one row per CDR3 protein. The table lists 750,000 to 900,000 distinct CDR3 sequences, approximately 32% of them singletons. Sequencing used cultured CD8+ T cells from PBMCs, obtained from culture after CMV antigen stimulation. The receptors come from a human donor in good health (CMV status not recorded). Some clones in this sample may be carry-over from other donors' samples.

This clonotype was detected ten times or more. The chain couples TRBV7-8 to TRBJ1-5; D call uncertain. The CDR3 loop spans 14 amino acids. Per the germline V gene, CDR1 is SGHVS and CDR2 is FQNEAQ. V dropped 8 bases and J dropped 0 bases, with 11 bases sitting between them. The CDR3 region is CASSPGASNQPQHF. In DNA form, the CDR3 reads TGTGCCAGCTCTCCGGGCGCTAGCAATCAGCCCCAGCATTTT.

The rearrangement links TRBV15 to TRBJ2-3; D gene uncertain. CDR1 and CDR2 (germline): LNHNV, YYDKDF (reference sequence). The CDR3 has 13 residues. The V end lost 0 bases, the J end lost 9 bases, and 10 bases lay between the germline ends. CDR3 sequence reads: CATSRDTVGTQYF. In DNA form, the CDR3 reads TGTGCCACCAGCAGAGATACCGTGGGGACGCAGTATTTT. The whole variable domain, remainder taken from reference TRBV15 and TRBJ2-3, is DAMVIQNPRYQVTQFGKPVTLSCSQTLNHNVMYWYQQKSSQAPKLLFHYYDKDFNNEADTPDNFQSRRPNTSFCFLDIRSPGLGDTAMYLCATSRDTVGTQYFGPGTRLTVL.

J is TRBJ2-1 and V is TRBV2, with TRBD2 matching 10 bases. The CDR3 consists of 15 residues. Germline V gene data show CDR1 as SNHLY and CDR2 as FYNNEI. V shed 7 bases and J 8 bases; nucleotides not matched to a gene: 11. CDR3 bases: TGTGCCAGCACCTTACCAGCGGGGGGGCGGGATGAGCAGTTCTTC. Its protein product is CASTLPAGGRDEQFF.

J is TRBJ1-6 and V is TRBV4-2, with D possibly matching TRBD1 (6 bases). V was pared by 1 base and J by 6 bases, with 13 bases between. The length of the CDR3 is 16 residues. CDR1 is LGHNA, CDR2 YNFKEQ, per germline. The CDR3 loop is CASSQGRGDGNSPLHF. CDR3 coding DNA: TGTGCCAGCAGCCAAGGGAGGGGGGATGGTAATTCACCCCTCCACTTT.

This clonotype has a handful of counts. The rearrangement joins TRBV27 to TRBJ1-1; D gene uncertain. There are 15 residues in the CDR3. Trimming left V 5 bases short and J 1 base short, with 14 bases between. In germline, CDR1 is MNHEY, CDR2 SMNVEV (reference sequence). CDR3 sequence reads: CASSPAPRSNTEAFF. CDR3 in DNA: TGTGCCAGCAGTCCAGCGCCCAGGTCGAACACTGAAGCTTTCTTT.

The chain links TRBV6-6 to TRBJ1-1; D is possibly TRBD1 (5 bases). The ends were cut back, 4 bases at V and 2 bases at J, with 17 bases in the middle. Germline CDR1 and CDR2: MNHNY and SVGAGI (reference sequence). This CDR3 spans 16 amino acids. Here the CDR3 DNA reads TGTGCCAGCAGTTTCCCCGGGACGGGGGTTAACACTGAAGCTTTCTTT. This translates into CASSFPGTGVNTEAFF.

This clonotype was observed a handful of times. This chain connects TRBV27 to TRBJ1-2; D is unclear. The CDR3 has 15 amino acids. CDR1 and CDR2 (germline): MNHEY, SMNVEV (reference sequence). Trimming left V 0 bases short and J 1 base short, with 9 bases between. The CDR3, as DNA: TGTGCCAGCAGTTTATCGGCAGGCCTTAACTATGGCTACACCTTC. It yields the protein CASSLSAGLNYGYTF.

This clonotype was observed a single time. The chain uses TRBV15 and TRBJ2-3; no firm D call. CDR1 and CDR2 from the germline V gene are LNHNV and YYDKDF (reference sequence). The V and J ends lost 7 bases and 5 bases respectively, with 19 bases between them. The CDR3 has 15 amino acids. Written as DNA, the CDR3 is TGTGCCACCACCGAGGCTGGCAGAGTTCAAGATACGCAGTATTTT. Amino acids: CATTEAGRVQDTQYF.

The chain links TRBV29-1 to TRBJ1-1; a possible D gene is TRBD1 (6 bases). Germline V gene sequence: CDR1 SQVTM, CDR2 ANQGSEA. The CDR3 covers 11 residues. The V end lost 7 bases, the J end lost 7 bases, and 13 bases lay between the germline ends. The CDR3 is CSALTGFEAFF. The CDR3 DNA reads TGCAGCGCCCTGACAGGCTTTGAAGCTTTCTTT.

This clonotype has a count of ten or more. The chain carries TRBV7-8 and TRBJ1-6; D is unresolved. From germline, CDR1 is SGHVS and CDR2 FQNEAQ. The CDR3 is 16 residues long. The V gene lost 0 bases and the J gene lost 0 bases, with 6 bases spanning the gap. The CDR3 DNA is TGTGCCAGCAGCTTAGCTCCAAGCTCCTATAATTCACCCCTCCACTTT. This sequence encodes CASSLAPSSYNSPLHF.

The chain employs TRBV6-6 and TRBJ1-5; D possibly corresponds to TRBD1 (6 bases). CDR3 length equals 15 residues. Trimming removed 6 bases at V and 5 bases at J, with 17 bases between. In germline, CDR1 is MNHNY, CDR2 SVGAGI (reference sequence). CDR3 amino acids: CASSPGGHGDQPQHF. DNA of the CDR3: TGTGCCAGCAGCCCCGGGGGGCACGGTGATCAGCCCCAGCATTTT.

V is TRBV5-5 and J is TRBJ2-1, with TRBD1 as a possible D gene (5 bases). This CDR3 comprises 12 residues. V gave up 3 bases and J gave up 16 bases, with 17 bases separating them. Germline CDR1 SGHKS, CDR2 YYEKEE (reference sequence). CDR3 sequence reads: CASSSEQTAPFF. The DNA for the CDR3 is TGTGCCAGCAGCTCGGAGCAGACAGCGCCTTTCTTC.

This chain joins TRBV18 and TRBJ2-1, with 8 bases that match TRBD2. CDR1 KGHSH and CDR2 LQKENI come from the germline V gene. J was trimmed by 2 bases and V by 3 bases; bases with no gene match: 12. CDR3 length: 18 residues. The CDR3 here is CASSPPSAGGLTYNEQFF. DNA for the CDR3: TGTGCCAGCTCACCTCCCTCCGCGGGGGGCCTAACCTACAATGAGCAGTTCTTC. Together with reference TRBV18 and TRBJ2-1, the CDR3 gives the full variable domain: NAGVMQNPRHLVRRRGQEARLRCSPMKGHSHVYWYRQLPEEGLKFMVYLQKENIIDESGMPKERFSAEFPKEGPSILRIQQVVRGDSAAYFCASSPPSAGGLTYNEQFFGPGTRLTVL.

This chain joins TRBV29-1 and TRBJ2-3; no reliable D call. Germline V gene sequence: CDR1 SQVTM, CDR2 ANQGSEA. CDR3 size: 10 residues. V lost 5 bases, J lost 6 bases, and 6 bases lay in between. DNA of the CDR3: TGCAGCGTTTTAATGGATACGCAGTATTTT. It specifies CSVLMDTQYF.

This clonotype turned up a few times. The chain has TRBV11-2 and TRBJ2-5; no clear D. The V end lost 3 bases, the J end lost 0 bases, and 8 bases lay between the germline ends. Germline loops: CDR1 SGHAT, CDR2 FQNNGV. The CDR3 is 14 amino acids. CDR3 in DNA: TGTGCCAGCAGCTTCGGAATTTACCAAGAGACCCAGTACTTC. It encodes CASSFGIYQETQYF.

The V call is TRBV28, the J call TRBJ2-1; the match to TRBD2 covers 8 bases. The trim removed 5 bases at V and 9 bases at J, leaving 6 bases unmatched. CDR3 size: 13 residues. Germline V gene data show CDR1 as MDHEN and CDR2 as SYDVKM. For the CDR3, the DNA is TGTGCCAGCAGTCCGGGACTAGAATCTGAGCAGTTCTTC. Residues: CASSPGLESEQFF.

The sample holds one count of this clonotype. This rearrangement joins TRBV12-3 or TRBV12-4 to TRBJ2-5; 7 positions match TRBD1. J lost 9 bases, V lost 6 bases, and 7 bases had no gene match. The CDR3 has 12 amino acids. CDR3 sequence reads: CASSPGQPAQYF. CDR3 coding DNA: TGTGCCAGCAGCCCGGGACAGCCAGCCCAGTACTTC.

V usage is TRBV27 and J usage is TRBJ1-2; a weak D match, TRBD1 (5 bases). CDR1 is MNHEY and CDR2 is SMNVEV in the germline V gene (reference sequence). This CDR3 region has 14 residues. V was trimmed by 5 bases and J by 9 bases, leaving 19 bases between them. CDR3 in DNA: TGTGCCAGCAGTCAATCCGGGACTGACCTACGCTACACCTTC. Residues: CASSQSGTDLRYTF.

This sequence joins TRBV7-9 and TRBJ1-4, with D hard to call. Germline V gene data show CDR1 as SEHNR and CDR2 as FQNEAQ (reference sequence). The CDR3 runs to 15 residues. V lost 5 bases and J lost 0, with 10 bases in between. In DNA, the CDR3 is TGTGCCAGCAGCCCACATCTTACAACTAATGAAAAACTGTTTTTT. It translates to CASSPHLTTNEKLFF.

This clonotype turned up a few times. The genes are TRBV7-9 and TRBJ2-1; the match to TRBD1 covers 9 bases. Looked up from germline, CDR1 is SEHNR and CDR2 is FQNEAQ (reference sequence). The CDR3 totals 12 residues. V gave up 4 bases and J gave up 10 bases; unmatched junction bases: 2. The CDR3 here is CASSYRGLEQFF. CDR3 nucleotide sequence: TGTGCCAGCAGCTACAGGGGGCTCGAGCAGTTCTTC.

This chain uses TRBV6-6 with TRBJ1-5; perhaps TRBD1 as D (5 bases). Germline CDR1 reads MNHNY; CDR2 reads SVGAGI (reference sequence). V lost 11 bases and J lost 0, with 14 bases in between. CDR3 length: 14 residues. As DNA, the CDR3 is TGTGCCGCCCAGCGGGGGGGTAGCAATCAGCCCCAGCATTTT. Residues: CAAQRGGSNQPQHF.